These 29 T cell receptor beta chains were sequenced from one sample in a study of blood T cell repertoires in COVID-19. The table came from immunoSEQ multiplex PCR; TCRdb's copy has only in-frame clones and leaves some out. The sample holds some 220,000 clones, approximately 85% seen once. The sample comprised peripheral blood. These receptor sequences come from a woman in her seventies with COVID-19, enrolled during active disease.

V usage is TRBV11-3 and J usage is TRBJ1-5, with D perhaps TRBD1 (6 bases). The CDR3 is 14 residues long. Germline CDR1 is SGHNT and CDR2 is YENEEA. The V end was cut by 1 base, the J end by 2 bases, with 6 bases between. The CDR3 spells CASSLAGGNQPQHF. Here the CDR3 DNA reads TGTGCCAGCAGCTTAGCAGGGGGCAATCAGCCCCAGCATTTT.

This chain connects TRBV2 to TRBJ1-1; 8 bases align to TRBD1. CDR1 is SNHLY and CDR2 is FYNNEI in the germline V gene. J was trimmed by 4 bases and V by 2 bases; bases with no gene match: 9. The CDR3 spans 16 residues. In DNA form, the CDR3 reads TGTGCCAGCAGTGAATGGTTAGGCAGGGGGCCCACTGAAGCTTTCTTT. This codes for CASSEWLGRGPTEAFF.

The rearrangement joins TRBV2 to TRBJ1-4, with D unclear. Germline V gene sequence: CDR1 SNHLY, CDR2 FYNNEI. This CDR3 has 15 residues. V lost 6 bases to trimming and J lost 4 bases, with 15 bases between them. The DNA of the CDR3 is TGTGCCAGCAGGGTAACAGAAACCAGTAATGAAAAACTGTTTTTT. The encoded protein is CASRVTETSNEKLFF. Supplemented by reference TRBV2 and TRBJ1-4, the full variable domain reads EPEVTQTPSHQVTQMGQEVILRCVPISNHLYFYWYRQILGQKVEFLVSFYNNEISEKSEIFDDQFSVERPDGSNFTLKIRSTKLEDSAMYFCASRVTETSNEKLFFGSGTQLSVL.

This clone showed up just once. The rearrangement links TRBV5-1 to TRBJ2-7; a weak D match, TRBD2 (5 bases). Trimming took off 3 bases at V and 1 base at J, with 17 bases between the two ends. This CDR3 contains 16 residues. Per germline, CDR1 SGHRS and CDR2 YFSETQ. CDR3 region: CASSSPGSTSSYEQYF. The CDR3 DNA sequence: TGCGCCAGCAGCTCCCCGGGTAGCACTAGTTCCTACGAGCAGTACTTC.

This clone was detected only once. The chain links TRBV7-2 to TRBJ1-1; D is undetermined. The CDR3 is made up of 13 amino acids. Germline assignment: CDR1 SGHTA and CDR2 FQGNSA. With 5 bases removed from V and 7 bases from J, the gap between germline ends came to 14 bases. Here the CDR3 reads CASSPLSGGEAFF. DNA for the CDR3: TGTGCCAGCAGCCCGCTATCGGGAGGTGAAGCTTTCTTT.

The CDR3 region is CASSPSLAGAPGGKNIQYF. CDR3 bases: TGTGCCAGCAGCCCCAGTCTAGCGGGAGCCCCCGGGGGCAAAAACATTCAGTACTTC. This sequence joins TRBV7-6 and TRBJ2-4; 10 bases are shared with TRBD2. V dropped 5 bases and J dropped 3; count of bases not matched to a gene: 16. Germline CDR1 SGHVS, CDR2 FNYEAQ. The CDR3 is 19 amino acids.

The V and J genes are TRBV12-3 or TRBV12-4 and TRBJ1-2; D is unclear. V dropped 1 base and J dropped 8 bases, with 11 bases sitting between them. The length of the CDR3 is 13 residues. CDR3 nucleotide sequence: TGTGCCAGCAGTTTAGGGCTCAGCGGAGGCTACACCTTC. Translating gives CASSLGLSGGYTF.

The chain carries TRBV6-5 and TRBJ1-1; D might be TRBD1 (5 bases). V lost 2 bases, J lost 3 bases, and 16 bases lay in between. The CDR3 sequence is 16 residues long. Germline CDR1 and CDR2: MNHEY and SVGAGI. DNA of the CDR3: TGTGCCAGCAGTTACCCCACGTTCTGGGGCGACACTGAAGCTTTCTTT. Amino acid sequence: CASSYPTFWGDTEAFF.

The chain employs TRBV12-3 or TRBV12-4 and TRBJ2-1, with a tentative D call TRBD2 (7 bases). V lost 10 bases and J lost 9, with 13 bases in between. CDR3 length equals 11 residues. This CDR3 reads CATGGGAEQFF. In nucleotides, the CDR3 is TGTGCCACGGGTGGGGGGGCTGAGCAGTTCTTC.

This chain uses TRBV6-5 with TRBJ1-2; 7 bases are shared with TRBD1. Germline loops: CDR1 MNHEY, CDR2 SVGAGI. V lost 6 bases, J lost 5 bases, and 12 bases stayed unmatched. This CDR3 contains 15 residues. The CDR3 here is CASRDHRGRVYGYTF. CDR3 nucleotide sequence: TGTGCCAGCAGGGACCACAGGGGCCGCGTTTATGGCTACACCTTC.

The rearrangement uses TRBV6-5 and TRBJ1-2; possibly TRBD1 for D (6 bases). The CDR3 totals 15 residues. Deletions cut 3 bases from V and 1 base from J, with 12 bases between. The germline V gene has CDR1 MNHEY and CDR2 SVGAGI. The DNA of the CDR3 is TGTGCCAGCAGTTATGGGGGCTGGAGTAACTATGGCTACACCTTC. Translating gives CASSYGGWSNYGYTF.

This clone was detected only a few times. The rearrangement links TRBV11-3 to TRBJ2-7; 15 nucleotides match TRBD2. The length of the CDR3 is 16 residues. V shed 6 bases and J 4 bases; nucleotides not matched to a gene: 7. Germline CDR1 is SGHNT and CDR2 is YENEEA. CDR3 in amino acids: CASSAGLAGGMYEQYF. CDR3 coding DNA: TGTGCCAGCAGTGCTGGACTAGCGGGGGGGATGTACGAGCAGTACTTC.

The chain uses TRBV20-1 and TRBJ2-1; TRBD1 aligns across 9 bases. The CDR3 totals 15 residues. CDR1 is DFQATT, CDR2 SNEGSKA, per germline (reference sequence). The trim removed 3 bases at V and 7 bases at J, leaving 10 bases unmatched. This chain's CDR3 is CSASHPGQGFNEQFF. In nucleotides, the CDR3 is TGCAGTGCTAGTCATCCGGGACAGGGTTTTAATGAGCAGTTCTTC.

The V call is TRBV29-1, the J call TRBJ1-1, with TRBD1 matching over 9 bases. The V segment lost 7 bases and the J segment 1 base; nucleotides outside the gene matches: 7. The germline V gene has CDR1 SQVTM and CDR2 ANQGSEA. This CDR3 contains 14 residues. CDR3 loop: CSGRQGGQNTEAFF. CDR3 bases: TGCAGCGGCCGACAGGGGGGGCAGAACACTGAAGCTTTCTTT.

The sample holds one count of this clone. The gene calls are TRBV10-3 and TRBJ2-7; D gene ambiguous. Deletions cut 5 bases from V and 3 bases from J, with 8 bases between. The CDR3 spans 12 residues. Germline-derived CDR1 and CDR2 are ENHRY and SYGVKD. The CDR3 DNA sequence: TGTGCCATCAGTTCCAGGTACTACGAGCAGTACTTC. Protein: CAISSRYYEQYF.

DNA of the CDR3: TGTGCCAGCTCACCCCTAATTCAGGGTACCGGGGAGCTGTTTTTT. This codes for CASSPLIQGTGELFF. The chain is built from TRBV18 and TRBJ2-2, with D possibly TRBD1 on 5 matching bases. Germline CDR1 is KGHSH and CDR2 is LQKENI. This CDR3 has 15 residues. V was clipped by 3 bases and J by 5 bases, with 13 bases between them. Full variable domain (remainder filled in from reference TRBV18 and TRBJ2-2): NAGVMQNPRHLVRRRGQEARLRCSPMKGHSHVYWYRQLPEEGLKFMVYLQKENIIDESGMPKERFSAEFPKEGPSILRIQQVVRGDSAAYFCASSPLIQGTGELFFGEGSRLTVL.

J is TRBJ2-2 and V is TRBV18; D not resolved. The CDR3 totals 16 residues. The germline V gene encodes CDR1 KGHSH and CDR2 LQKENI. Trimming removed 1 base at V and 1 base at J, with 10 bases between. CDR3 sequence reads: CASSPLLTRNTGELFF. CDR3 coding DNA: TGTGCCAGCTCACCACTACTAACCCGGAACACCGGGGAGCTGTTTTTT.

The rearrangement joins TRBV7-9 to TRBJ2-1; 8 bases fit TRBD2. Germline V lookup: CDR1 SEHNR, CDR2 FQNEAQ (reference sequence). V gave up 2 bases and J gave up 2 bases; unmatched junction bases: 5. The CDR3 runs 16 residues. The CDR3, as DNA: TGTGCCAGCAGCTTATCGATAGCGGGAACCTACAATGAGCAGTTCTTC. As protein: CASSLSIAGTYNEQFF.

This chain uses TRBV3-1 (or the pseudogene TRBV3-2) with TRBJ1-1, with D perhaps matching TRBD1 (6 bases). Trimming took off 3 bases at V and 1 base at J, with 12 bases between the two ends. The CDR3 extends over 15 amino acids. CDR1 is LGHDT, CDR2 YNNKEL, per germline (reference sequence). Here the CDR3 DNA reads TGTGCCAGCAGCCACCTTTCCAGGGGGAACACTGAAGCTTTCTTT. Translated, it gives CASSHLSRGNTEAFF.

V and J are TRBV7-3 and TRBJ2-3; 10 bases are a match to TRBD2. The CDR3 has 15 residues. Germline V gene data show CDR1 as SGHTA and CDR2 as FQGTGA. V shed 7 bases and J 2 bases; nucleotides not matched to a gene: 6. This chain's CDR3 is CASTIAGGNTDTQYF. CDR3 DNA: TGTGCCAGCACCATAGCGGGGGGAAACACAGATACGCAGTATTTT.

V and J are TRBV4-2 and TRBJ2-3, with D perhaps TRBD2 (7 bases). Germline V gene sequence: CDR1 LGHNA, CDR2 YNFKEQ. The length of the CDR3 is 16 residues. The ends were cut back, 4 bases at V and 5 bases at J, with 19 bases in the middle. DNA of the CDR3: TGTGCCAGCAGCCCCTTGGGGGGGGGCCAGGGAGATACGCAGTATTTT. It translates to CASSPLGGGQGDTQYF.

The rearrangement uses TRBV3-1 (or the pseudogene TRBV3-2) and TRBJ2-7; 11 nucleotides align to TRBD2. Trimming at V came to 4 bases and at J to 2 bases, leaving 10 bases not matched to a gene. The CDR3 runs 17 residues. Germline CDR1 reads LGHDT; CDR2 reads YNNKEL (reference sequence). Written as DNA, the CDR3 is TGTGCCAGCAGCCCAAAGCCGGGACTAGCGGTTGCCTACGAGCAGTACTTC. Amino acids: CASSPKPGLAVAYEQYF.

V usage is TRBV7-2 and J usage is TRBJ1-2; 8 nucleotides match TRBD1. The CDR3 extends over 15 amino acids. Trimming cost V 2 bases and J 6 bases; bases outside gene matches: 8. Germline lookup yields CDR1 SGHTA and CDR2 FQGNSA. The CDR3 DNA sequence: TGTGCCAGCAGCTTATCGGACAGGGACGTTAATGGCTACACCTTC. The encoded protein is CASSLSDRDVNGYTF.

The V and J genes are TRBV6-5 and TRBJ1-3; a possible D gene is TRBD1 (6 bases). V was pared by 7 bases and J by 2 bases, with 15 bases between. This CDR3 contains 15 residues. Looked up from germline, CDR1 is MNHEY and CDR2 is SVGAGI. The CDR3 DNA follows: TGTGCCAGCATACGACAGACAGGCGCTGGAAACACCATATATTTT. It specifies CASIRQTGAGNTIYF.

The rearrangement uses TRBV28 and TRBJ1-1; TRBD1 agrees at 9 bases. The germline V gene encodes CDR1 MDHEN and CDR2 SYDVKM. The CDR3 contains 13 residues. Unmatched junction bases numbered 5, after V lost 7 bases and J lost 5 bases. CDR3 loop: CASTTGGRTEAFF. The CDR3 coding sequence is TGTGCCAGCACGACAGGGGGTAGGACTGAAGCTTTCTTT.

The rearrangement joins TRBV9 to TRBJ1-5; 7 positions agree with TRBD1. CDR1 SGDLS and CDR2 YYNGEE come from the germline V gene. This CDR3 has 15 residues. V was clipped by 4 bases and J by 9 bases; unmatched bases: 13. The CDR3 loop is CASSPLTGDQGPQHF. In nucleotides, the CDR3 is TGTGCCAGCAGCCCCCTAACAGGGGACCAGGGGCCCCAGCATTTT.

The chain couples TRBV7-2 to TRBJ1-5; D gene uncertain. The CDR3 is made up of 14 amino acids. Deletions cut 6 bases from V and 2 bases from J, with 11 bases between. CDR1 is SGHTA and CDR2 is FQGNSA in the germline V gene. CDR3 residues: CASRLYGGNQPQHF. In nucleotides, the CDR3 is TGTGCCAGCAGATTGTACGGTGGCAATCAGCCCCAGCATTTT.

The gene calls are TRBV18 and TRBJ1-2; 7 positions match TRBD1. The germline gives CDR1 KGHSH, CDR2 LQKENI. CDR3 length: 14 amino acids. Trimming took 2 bases from V and 3 from J; bases not matched to a gene: 3. Here the CDR3 reads CASSPGQEDYGYTF. The CDR3 DNA is TGTGCCAGCTCACCAGGACAGGAGGACTATGGCTACACCTTC. The entire variable domain, with the rest obtained from reference TRBV18 and TRBJ1-2, is as follows: NAGVMQNPRHLVRRRGQEARLRCSPMKGHSHVYWYRQLPEEGLKFMVYLQKENIIDESGMPKERFSAEFPKEGPSILRIQQVVRGDSAAYFCASSPGQEDYGYTFGSGTRLTVV.

The chain combines TRBV19 with TRBJ1-5; 8 positions match TRBD1. The length of the CDR3 is 16 residues. Unmatched junction bases numbered 12, after V lost 9 bases and J lost 2 bases. CDR1 and CDR2 from the germline V gene are LNHDA and SQIVND (reference sequence). This CDR3 reads CASHHLRGRGNQPQHF. The CDR3 DNA sequence: TGTGCCAGCCATCATCTCAGGGGGCGCGGCAATCAGCCCCAGCATTTT.